Presented here are 6 T cell receptor beta chains from one specimen sequenced in a study of technical replicates of blood from four donors. The table came from immunoSEQ multiplex PCR; TCRdb's copy has only in-frame clones and leaves some out. Here the sample spans over 85,000 clones, about 95% being singletons. Sequences were obtained from T cells isolated from PBMCs. The receptor source for this set is a human donor in good health.

Here the CDR3 reads CAWSVLAGVGGELFF. As DNA, the CDR3 is TGTGCCTGGAGTGTACTAGCGGGAGTGGGCGGGGAGCTGTTTTTT. This rearrangement joins TRBV30 to TRBJ2-2, with 11 bases identical to TRBD2. J lost 7 bases, V lost 0 bases, and 4 bases had no gene match. The CDR3 runs 15 residues. Germline CDR1 GTSNPN, CDR2 SVGIG (reference sequence).

This chain links TRBV4-2 with TRBJ2-7; 10 bases fit TRBD2. This CDR3 has 13 residues. V shed 3 bases and J 5 bases; nucleotides not matched to a gene: 1. The germline V gene encodes CDR1 LGHNA and CDR2 YNFKEQ. The CDR3 sequence is CASSQLAGDEQYF. The DNA of the CDR3 is TGTGCCAGCAGCCAGCTAGCGGGAGACGAGCAGTACTTC.

The chain uses TRBV7-3 and TRBJ1-1; D uncertain. Trimming shortened V by 6 bases and J by 0 bases, and 8 bases separated the two germline ends. Per the germline V gene, CDR1 is SGHTA and CDR2 is FQGTGA. The CDR3 runs to 13 residues. The CDR3 loop is CASSRSMNTEAFF. CDR3 in DNA: TGTGCCAGCAGTCGCAGTATGAACACTGAAGCTTTCTTT.

This clone appeared once. The CDR3 sequence: CASSPRGREAFF. The CDR3 DNA follows: TGTGCCAGCAGTCCCAGGGGCCGCGAAGCTTTCTTT. The rearrangement links TRBV2 to TRBJ1-1; D perhaps matches TRBD1 (6 bases). Between the trimmed V and J ends, which lost 5 bases and 8 bases, there was a span of 12 bases. The germline V gene has CDR1 SNHLY and CDR2 FYNNEI. This CDR3 region has 12 residues. The variable domain in full, completed from reference TRBV2 and TRBJ1-1, reads EPEVTQTPSHQVTQMGQEVILRCVPISNHLYFYWYRQILGQKVEFLVSFYNNEISEKSEIFDDQFSVERPDGSNFTLKIRSTKLEDSAMYFCASSPRGREAFFGQGTRLTVV.

The gene calls are TRBV10-1 and TRBJ1-5; TRBD1 is a possible D gene (5 bases). V was pared by 7 bases and J by 0 bases, with 10 bases between. CDR3 length equals 14 residues. From germline, CDR1 is WNHNN and CDR2 SYGVQD (reference sequence). CDR3 nucleotides: TGCGCCAGCACGGGGGTGTGTAGCAATCAGCCCCAGCATTTT. Amino acid sequence: CASTGVCSNQPQHF.

The rearrangement links TRBV9 to TRBJ2-3; 10 positions match TRBD2. Germline CDR1 reads SGDLS; CDR2 reads YYNGEE. The V gene end was trimmed by 4 bases and the J gene end by 4 bases; junction bases not matched to a gene: 9. The CDR3 length is 16 residues. CDR3: CASSLGLAGVADTQYF. The CDR3 DNA sequence: TGTGCCAGCAGCCTAGGCCTAGCGGGAGTTGCAGATACGCAGTATTTT.